This T cell receptor (beta chain) derives from a study of response to subunit inactivated influenza vaccine. In its sample, this clonotype was seen a few times. MiXCR was run by TCRdb on the RT-PCR reads, yielding one entry per CDR3 protein. The profile shows over 450,000 distinct CDR3 sequences, 10% to 15% of them singletons. V was pared by 5 bases and J by 7 bases, with 7 bases of the junction left unmatched. Germline values: CDR1 SGHTA, CDR2 FQGNSA. This CDR3 comprises 15 residues. The sequence came from a man aged 50 or older who received an inactivated influenza vaccine. Sequencing used PBMCs from blood, obtained 35 to 45 days after vaccination. The rearrangement uses TRBV7-2 and TRBJ2-1; 11 bases match TRBD2. The DNA for the CDR3 is TGTGCCAGCAGCATTACTAGCGGGAGCGGGAATGAGCAGTTCTTC. As protein: CASSITSGSGNEQFF.